These T cell receptor beta chains were read from a single sample in a study of OX40 agonist ivuxolimab in advanced cancers. The data were produced by immunoSEQ multiplex PCR, yet TCRdb's version contains in-frame clones alone and is incomplete. Here the sample spans around 46,000 clones, 80% to 90% being singletons. The source material was CD4+ or CD8+ T cells sorted from blood, sampled in a trial of the OX40 agonist ivuxolimab. The receptors originated from an adult with an advanced solid tumor such as melanoma, head and neck, liver or kidney cancer. The CDR3 runs from the conserved cysteine through the conserved F or W. The order of the fields is J gene, clone size, V gene, D gene, CDR3 protein, CDR3 DNA. A D gene is named only where the DNA matches it firmly. The listing skips clone size in some rows; elsewhere it reads once, few, many or a size class.

j_gene: TRBJ2-1; abundance: .; v_gene: TRBV19; d_gene: .; CDR3aa: CASSIGRELDEQFF; CDR3nt: TGTGCCAGTAGTATAGGCCGGGAGTTAGATGAGCAGTTCTTC
j_gene: TRBJ2-7; abundance: .; v_gene: TRBV9; d_gene: .; CDR3aa: CASSVEGTDSYEQYF; CDR3nt: TGTGCCAGCAGCGTAGAAGGTACAGACTCCTACGAGCAGTACTTC
j_gene: TRBJ2-5; abundance: .; v_gene: TRBV9; d_gene: .; CDR3aa: CASSSRPRRAVDQETQYF; CDR3nt: TGTGCCAGCAGCTCCCGCCCCCGGAGAGCGGTGGATCAAGAGACCCAGTACTTC
j_gene: TRBJ2-7; abundance: .; v_gene: TRBV4-3; d_gene: TRBD2; CDR3aa: CASSQDNPSGYYEQYF; CDR3nt: TGCGCCAGCAGCCAAGATAACCCTAGCGGATACTACGAGCAGTACTTC
j_gene: TRBJ1-4; abundance: .; v_gene: TRBV12-5; d_gene: TRBD1; CDR3aa: CASGRLLQGAGEEKLFF; CDR3nt: TGTGCTAGTGGCCGGTTGCTACAGGGGGCTGGGGAAGAAAAACTGTTTTTT
j_gene: TRBJ2-7; abundance: .; v_gene: TRBV19; d_gene: .; CDR3aa: CASSASTLTAPWEQYF; CDR3nt: TGTGCCAGTAGTGCCTCTACCTTGACAGCTCCATGGGAGCAGTACTTC
j_gene: TRBJ2-5; abundance: .; v_gene: TRBV6-1; d_gene: .; CDR3aa: CASITQGTQYF; CDR3nt: TGTGCCAGCATTACGCAAGGGACCCAGTACTTC
j_gene: TRBJ2-6; abundance: .; v_gene: TRBV14; d_gene: .; CDR3aa: CASSHRESGANVLTF; CDR3nt: TGTGCCAGCAGCCATCGGGAATCTGGGGCCAACGTCCTGACTTTC
j_gene: TRBJ2-5; abundance: .; v_gene: TRBV6-5; d_gene: TRBD1; CDR3aa: CASTTRQGPQETQYF; CDR3nt: TGTGCCAGCACCACTAGACAGGGGCCCCAAGAGACCCAGTACTTC
j_gene: TRBJ2-7; abundance: .; v_gene: TRBV4-2; d_gene: .; CDR3aa: CASSQLARNEQYF; CDR3nt: TGTGCCAGCAGCCAACTCGCTAGGAACGAGCAGTACTTC
j_gene: TRBJ2-7; abundance: .; v_gene: TRBV27; d_gene: .; CDR3aa: CASRGISYEQYF; CDR3nt: TGTGCCAGCAGGGGGATTTCCTACGAGCAGTACTTC
j_gene: TRBJ2-3; abundance: few; v_gene: TRBV6-4; d_gene: TRBD1; CDR3aa: CASSDSIITGVGPDTQYF; CDR3nt: TGTGCCAGCAGTGACTCGATAATAACAGGGGTCGGGCCAGATACGCAGTATTTT
j_gene: TRBJ2-3; abundance: .; v_gene: TRBV5-4; d_gene: .; CDR3aa: CATTREVAAPDTQYF; CDR3nt: TGTGCCACCACCCGCGAGGTAGCGGCGCCAGATACGCAGTATTTT
j_gene: TRBJ2-7; abundance: .; v_gene: TRBV7-9; d_gene: .; CDR3aa: CASRAGASYEQYF; CDR3nt: TGTGCCAGCAGGGCAGGGGCCTCCTACGAGCAGTACTTC
j_gene: TRBJ1-2; abundance: .; v_gene: TRBV19; d_gene: .; CDR3aa: CASSMAANYGYTF; CDR3nt: TGTGCCAGTAGTATGGCGGCCAACTATGGCTACACCTTC
j_gene: TRBJ2-5; abundance: .; v_gene: TRBV4-1; d_gene: .; CDR3aa: CASSQGQAVYF; CDR3nt: TGCGCCAGCAGCCAGGGGCAGGCGGTGTACTTC
j_gene: TRBJ2-5; abundance: .; v_gene: TRBV7-8; d_gene: .; CDR3aa: CASSLGPGGKGETQYF; CDR3nt: TGTGCCAGCAGCTTGGGTCCAGGGGGGAAGGGGGAGACCCAGTACTTC
j_gene: TRBJ1-5; abundance: .; v_gene: TRBV5-3; d_gene: .; CDR3aa: CASTAGAWGNQPQHF; CDR3nt: TGTGCCAGCACCGCGGGGGCATGGGGCAATCAGCCCCAGCATTTT
j_gene: TRBJ2-7; abundance: once; v_gene: TRBV9; d_gene: .; CDR3aa: CASSAPQGVESYEQYF; CDR3nt: TGTGCCAGCAGCGCCCCCCAGGGCGTGGAGTCCTACGAGCAGTACTTC
j_gene: TRBJ2-5; abundance: .; v_gene: TRBV10-2; d_gene: TRBD2; CDR3aa: CASASGRDQVRETQYF; CDR3nt: TGCGCCAGTGCTAGCGGGAGGGACCAGGTTAGGGAGACCCAGTACTTC
j_gene: TRBJ2-3; abundance: .; v_gene: TRBV10-1; d_gene: .; CDR3aa: CALFDGTPRYF; CDR3nt: TGCGCCCTCTTCGATGGGACTCCAAGGTATTTT
j_gene: TRBJ1-1; abundance: .; v_gene: TRBV19; d_gene: TRBD1; CDR3aa: CASSIRFGTANTEAFF; CDR3nt: TGTGCCAGTAGTATTCGATTTGGGACAGCGAACACTGAAGCTTTCTTT
j_gene: TRBJ2-7; abundance: .; v_gene: TRBV6-5; d_gene: .; CDR3aa: CASRTGPLEQYF; CDR3nt: TGTGCCAGCAGAACAGGTCCATTGGAGCAGTACTTC
j_gene: TRBJ1-4; abundance: .; v_gene: TRBV14; d_gene: .; CDR3aa: CASSSYREGGEKLFF; CDR3nt: TGTGCCAGCAGCTCGTACAGGGAAGGAGGCGAAAAACTGTTTTTT
j_gene: TRBJ1-3; abundance: .; v_gene: TRBV5-1; d_gene: .; CDR3aa: CASSAQAAAPLSGNTIYF; CDR3nt: TGCGCCAGCAGCGCTCAGGCGGCGGCGCCCCTCTCTGGAAACACCATATATTTT
j_gene: TRBJ1-1; abundance: .; v_gene: TRBV4-3; d_gene: TRBD1; CDR3aa: CASSQDGTGTGTWTEAFF; CDR3nt: TGCGCCAGCAGCCAAGATGGAACCGGGACAGGGACATGGACTGAAGCTTTCTTT
j_gene: TRBJ2-5; abundance: .; v_gene: TRBV28; d_gene: TRBD1; CDR3aa: CASSLQGARVSETQYF; CDR3nt: TGTGCCAGCAGTTTACAGGGGGCGCGGGTCTCAGAGACCCAGTACTTC
j_gene: TRBJ2-2; abundance: .; v_gene: TRBV7-3; d_gene: TRBD1; CDR3aa: CASSLNKPGQGVITGELFF; CDR3nt: TGTGCCAGCAGCTTAAATAAACCAGGACAGGGGGTTATCACCGGGGAGCTGTTTTTT
j_gene: TRBJ2-7; abundance: .; v_gene: TRBV5-4; d_gene: .; CDR3aa: CASSLHLGSEQYF; CDR3nt: TGTGCCAGCAGCTTGCATTTGGGGAGCGAGCAGTACTTC
j_gene: TRBJ2-1; abundance: .; v_gene: TRBV7-9; d_gene: .; CDR3aa: CASSLVQALYNEQFF; CDR3nt: TGTGCCAGCAGCTTAGTTCAGGCCCTGTACAATGAGCAGTTCTTC
j_gene: TRBJ2-7; abundance: .; v_gene: TRBV4-1; d_gene: .; CDR3aa: CASSLSLGPSYEQYF; CDR3nt: TGCGCCAGCAGTCTAAGTCTTGGTCCCTCCTACGAGCAGTACTTC
j_gene: TRBJ2-1; abundance: .; v_gene: TRBV19; d_gene: TRBD1; CDR3aa: CASRASSNRDREHEQFF; CDR3nt: TGTGCCAGTAGGGCCTCGAGTAACCGGGACAGGGAGCATGAGCAGTTCTTC
j_gene: TRBJ2-1; abundance: .; v_gene: TRBV19; d_gene: .; CDR3aa: CASSSPGNTGPRSGNYNEQFF; CDR3nt: TGTGCCAGTAGTTCCCCAGGAAACACGGGACCCCGAAGTGGGAATTACAATGAGCAGTTCTTC
j_gene: TRBJ2-1; abundance: .; v_gene: TRBV7-9; d_gene: TRBD1; CDR3aa: CASSPRKIQGKGSNEQFF; CDR3nt: TGTGCCAGCAGCCCCAGAAAAATACAGGGGAAAGGGTCCAATGAGCAGTTCTTC
j_gene: TRBJ1-1; abundance: .; v_gene: TRBV5-4; d_gene: TRBD1; CDR3aa: CASPSGGTVNTEAFF; CDR3nt: TGTGCCAGCCCATCGGGAGGGACAGTGAACACTGAAGCTTTCTTT
j_gene: TRBJ2-7; abundance: .; v_gene: TRBV4-2; d_gene: .; CDR3aa: CASSLGQSYEQYF; CDR3nt: TGTGCCAGCAGCTTAGGTCAAAGCTACGAGCAGTACTTC
j_gene: TRBJ2-1; abundance: few; v_gene: TRBV4-3; d_gene: TRBD2; CDR3aa: CASSQDKASGGREQFF; CDR3nt: TGCGCCAGCAGCCAAGATAAGGCTAGCGGGGGTCGTGAGCAGTTCTTC
j_gene: TRBJ2-1; abundance: .; v_gene: TRBV19; d_gene: TRBD1; CDR3aa: CASSITGGLNNEQFF; CDR3nt: TGTGCCAGTAGTATCACAGGGGGCCTCAACAATGAGCAGTTCTTC
j_gene: TRBJ1-1; abundance: few; v_gene: TRBV30; d_gene: .; CDR3aa: CAWRGPNTEAFF; CDR3nt: TGTGCCTGGAGGGGGCCAAACACTGAAGCTTTCTTT
j_gene: TRBJ1-2; abundance: .; v_gene: TRBV23-1; d_gene: .; CDR3aa: CASSQSSPVGTYGYTF; CDR3nt: TGCGCCAGCAGTCAATCATCCCCGGTTGGGACCTATGGCTACACCTTC
j_gene: TRBJ2-3; abundance: .; v_gene: TRBV9; d_gene: TRBD2; CDR3aa: CASSVDGGDTDTQYF; CDR3nt: TGTGCCAGCAGCGTAGATGGGGGGGACACAGATACGCAGTATTTT
j_gene: TRBJ1-2; abundance: few; v_gene: TRBV6-1; d_gene: .; CDR3aa: CASRGVLNYGYTF; CDR3nt: TGTGCCAGCCGGGGGGTACTTAACTATGGCTACACCTTC
j_gene: TRBJ2-7; abundance: medium-sized; v_gene: TRBV14; d_gene: .; CDR3aa: CASSLTEMAEQYF; CDR3nt: TGTGCCAGCAGCCTTACAGAAATGGCCGAGCAGTACTTC
j_gene: TRBJ2-3; abundance: .; v_gene: TRBV4-2; d_gene: .; CDR3aa: CASSQDNSERGLWSTDTQYF; CDR3nt: TGTGCCAGCAGCCAAGATAACTCTGAGAGGGGTTTATGGAGCACAGATACGCAGTATTTT
j_gene: TRBJ1-1; abundance: .; v_gene: TRBV27; d_gene: TRBD1; CDR3aa: CASSFLFQGARNTEAFF; CDR3nt: TGTGCCAGCAGTTTTTTATTTCAGGGGGCTAGGAACACTGAAGCTTTCTTT
j_gene: TRBJ2-7; abundance: .; v_gene: TRBV6-5; d_gene: .; CDR3aa: CASSFVGGLHEQYF; CDR3nt: TGTGCCAGCAGTTTTGTGGGTGGTCTCCACGAGCAGTACTTC